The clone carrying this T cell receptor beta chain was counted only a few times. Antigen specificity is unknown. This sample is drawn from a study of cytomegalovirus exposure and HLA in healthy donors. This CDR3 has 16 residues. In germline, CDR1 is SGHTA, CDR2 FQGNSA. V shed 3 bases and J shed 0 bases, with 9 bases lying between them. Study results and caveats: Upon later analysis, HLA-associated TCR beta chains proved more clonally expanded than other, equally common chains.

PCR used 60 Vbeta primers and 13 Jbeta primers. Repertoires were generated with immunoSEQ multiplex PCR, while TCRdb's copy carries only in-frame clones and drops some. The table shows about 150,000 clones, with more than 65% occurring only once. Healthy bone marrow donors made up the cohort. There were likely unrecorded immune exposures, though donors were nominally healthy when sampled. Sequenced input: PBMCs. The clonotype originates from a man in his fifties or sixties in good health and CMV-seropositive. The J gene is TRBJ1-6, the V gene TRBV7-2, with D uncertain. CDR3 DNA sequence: TGTGCCAGCAGCTTCGCCAAGAGCTCCTATAATTCACCCCTCCACTTT. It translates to CASSFAKSSYNSPLHF.